This TCR beta chain was sequenced for a study of cytomegalovirus exposure and HLA in healthy donors. Study-wide results and limits: The study carried out a later analysis of TCR beta sequences. It associated some 17,000 of them with specific HLA alleles at a false discovery rate of 0.05. Researchers reported in a later analysis that a missense DCLRE1C variant was tied to TCR beta V- and J-gene trimming. V segments that were indistinguishable, TRBV6-2 and TRBV6-3 among them, were omitted from analysis.

V lost 0 bases and J lost 8; bases outside the gene matches: 13. CDR3 length equals 16 residues. CDR1 is GTSNPN, CDR2 SVGIG, per germline (reference sequence). The PCR contained 60 Vbeta and 13 Jbeta primers. Some clones are missing from TCRdb's copy, which holds only in-frame ones; the method was immunoSEQ multiplex PCR. The sample records fewer than 150,000 clones, about four fifths being singletons. Concerning this clone itself: No antigen is known for it.

Sequencing input: PBMCs. The clonotype originates from a young man in good health and CMV-seronegative. This chain links TRBV30 with TRBJ2-1; 7 bases are a match to TRBD2. The CDR3 DNA reads as TGTGCCTGGAGTGTCCCGTGGAGGGAGGGCCGGGATGAGCAGTTCTTC. This gives the protein CAWSVPWREGRDEQFF. The variable domain in full, completed from reference TRBV30 and TRBJ2-1, reads SQTIHQWPATLVQPVGSPLSLECTVEGTSNPNLYWYRQAAGRGLQLLFYSVGIGQISSEVPQNLSASRPQDRQFILSSKKLLLSDSGFYLCAWSVPWREGRDEQFFGPGTRLTVL.